Below, one TCR beta chain is given with its context. From germline, CDR1 is MNHNS and CDR2 SASEGT. The CDR3 is made up of 14 amino acids. V lost 7 bases and J lost 5, with 14 bases in between. These data are taken from a study of cytomegalovirus exposure and HLA in healthy donors. Study information: A prior analysis found 117 million unique TCR beta sequences from some 200 million T cells.

PCR amplification relied on 60 Vbeta primers (plus 13 Jbeta primers). The authors' processing: Later work found tens of millions of unique TCR beta chains, with 9.5 million to 12 million shared. The method was immunoSEQ multiplex PCR; TCRdb's version includes in-frame clones alone and lacks a portion of them. That table furnishes V, J and clone size, whereas the DNA furnished D and trimming. Seen in this sample are 100,000 to 150,000 clones; the ten most common clones hold around 2.7%. The V gene is TRBV6-1, the J gene TRBJ1-4, with unresolved D. The sequence was collected from a man aged 25-40 years in good health and CMV-seronegative. The specimen was PBMCs. CDR3 loop: CASTRLEENEKLFF. The CDR3 bases are TGTGCCAGCACTCGGTTAGAAGAAAATGAAAAACTGTTTTTT.